The present entry profiles one T cell receptor (beta chain) with its context. Original data processing: The assay estimated nucleated cells by amplifying reference gene primers. Generated by immunoSEQ multiplex PCR, the TCRdb table keeps only in-frame clones and is missing some. V and J calls and clone size are as listed in that table; D and trimming were resolved from the DNA. The table shows about 93,000 clones, with almost 90% occurring only once. These data belong to a study of blood T cell repertoires in COVID-19. With 3 bases removed from V and 5 bases from J, the gap between germline ends came to 8 bases. The CDR3 covers 12 residues.

The TCR was taken from a human donor with active COVID-19. The donor label of this sample is uncertain. The chain is built from TRBV12-3 or TRBV12-4 and TRBJ2-7; D remains unclear. Sequenced sample: peripheral blood. CDR3 amino acids: CASSFGQNEQYF. In DNA, the CDR3 is TGTGCCAGCAGTTTTGGGCAGAACGAGCAGTACTTC.